This entry features one T cell receptor beta chain sequence. The data stem from a study of shared clonotypes between healthy human individuals. The healthy adult donors were HIV-negative and reported no recent acute infections or vaccinations. Caucasian adults residing in Nashville, Tennessee made up all the donors. Roughly 82 million PBMCs served as the genomic DNA source for unsorted samples. Deep-level settings were used for running the assay. Measured with immunoSEQ multiplex PCR; TCRdb has only the in-frame clones, and not every one. Among 400,000 to 500,000 clones listed, about 79% were seen once. Sequenced input: PBMCs. The sequence came from a woman aged 40 to 50 in good health. Some clones in this sample may be carry-over from other donors' samples.

For the CDR3, the DNA is TGTGCCAGCACCCCTCCGGGACTAGCGGGACATAACAATGAGCAGTTCTTC. Its protein is CASTPPGLAGHNNEQFF. The J gene is TRBJ2-1, the V gene TRBV28; 13 bases line up with TRBD2. Unmatched junction bases numbered 11, after V lost 7 bases and J lost 5 bases. The V gene's germline CDR1 is MDHEN and CDR2 SYDVKM. CDR3 length: 17 amino acids.